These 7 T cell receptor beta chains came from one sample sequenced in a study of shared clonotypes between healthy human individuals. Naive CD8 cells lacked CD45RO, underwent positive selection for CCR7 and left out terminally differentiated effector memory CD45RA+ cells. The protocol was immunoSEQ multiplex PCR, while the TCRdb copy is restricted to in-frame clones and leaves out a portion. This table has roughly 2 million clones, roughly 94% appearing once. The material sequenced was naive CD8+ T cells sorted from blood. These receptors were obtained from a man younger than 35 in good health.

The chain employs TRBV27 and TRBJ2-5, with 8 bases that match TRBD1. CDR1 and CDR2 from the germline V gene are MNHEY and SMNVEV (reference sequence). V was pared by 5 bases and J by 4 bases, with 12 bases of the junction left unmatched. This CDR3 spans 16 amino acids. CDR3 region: CASSPVQGARIETQYF. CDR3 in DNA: TGTGCCAGCAGTCCTGTGCAGGGGGCGCGGATAGAGACCCAGTACTTC.

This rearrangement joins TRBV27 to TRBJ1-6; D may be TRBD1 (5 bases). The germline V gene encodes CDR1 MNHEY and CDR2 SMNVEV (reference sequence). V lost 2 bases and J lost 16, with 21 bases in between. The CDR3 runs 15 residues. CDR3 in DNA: TGTGCCAGCAGTTTACGGGCGGGGCTGGGGAACGCTCTCCACTTT. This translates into CASSLRAGLGNALHF.

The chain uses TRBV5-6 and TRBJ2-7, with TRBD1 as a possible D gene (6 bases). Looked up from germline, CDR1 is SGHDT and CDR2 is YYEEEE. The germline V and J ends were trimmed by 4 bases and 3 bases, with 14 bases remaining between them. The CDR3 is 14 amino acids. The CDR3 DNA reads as TGTGCCAGCAGCGGACAAACAGGGAACTACGAGCAGTACTTC. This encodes CASSGQTGNYEQYF.

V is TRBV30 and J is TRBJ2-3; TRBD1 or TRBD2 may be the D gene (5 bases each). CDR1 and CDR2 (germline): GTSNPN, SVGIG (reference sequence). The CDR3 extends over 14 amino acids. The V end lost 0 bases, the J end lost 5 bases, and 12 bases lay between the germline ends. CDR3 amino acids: CAWSVLGVGDTQYF. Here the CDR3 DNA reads TGTGCCTGGAGTGTACTGGGGGTAGGAGATACGCAGTATTTT.

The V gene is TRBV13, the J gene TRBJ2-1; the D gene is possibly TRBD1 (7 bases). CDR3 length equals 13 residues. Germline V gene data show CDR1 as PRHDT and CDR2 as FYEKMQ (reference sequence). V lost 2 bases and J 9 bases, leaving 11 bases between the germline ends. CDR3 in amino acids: CASSLTGEVEQFF. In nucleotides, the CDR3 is TGTGCCAGCAGCTTAACAGGGGAGGTTGAGCAGTTCTTC.

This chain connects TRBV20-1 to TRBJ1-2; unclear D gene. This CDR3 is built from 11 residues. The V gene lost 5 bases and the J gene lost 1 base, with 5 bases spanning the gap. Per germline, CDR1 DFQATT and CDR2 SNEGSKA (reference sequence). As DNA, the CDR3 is TGCAGTGCTGACCTTAACTATGGCTACACCTTC. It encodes CSADLNYGYTF.

For the CDR3, the DNA is TGTGCCAGCAGAAAGGACGGGGTCGAGCAGTACTTC. Translation gives CASRKDGVEQYF. The chain joins TRBV7-9 to TRBJ2-7; tentatively, D is TRBD2 (5 bases). Trimming stripped 6 bases from V and 6 bases from J, with 12 bases between. The CDR3 runs 12 residues. Germline V gives CDR1 SEHNR, CDR2 FQNEAQ (reference sequence).